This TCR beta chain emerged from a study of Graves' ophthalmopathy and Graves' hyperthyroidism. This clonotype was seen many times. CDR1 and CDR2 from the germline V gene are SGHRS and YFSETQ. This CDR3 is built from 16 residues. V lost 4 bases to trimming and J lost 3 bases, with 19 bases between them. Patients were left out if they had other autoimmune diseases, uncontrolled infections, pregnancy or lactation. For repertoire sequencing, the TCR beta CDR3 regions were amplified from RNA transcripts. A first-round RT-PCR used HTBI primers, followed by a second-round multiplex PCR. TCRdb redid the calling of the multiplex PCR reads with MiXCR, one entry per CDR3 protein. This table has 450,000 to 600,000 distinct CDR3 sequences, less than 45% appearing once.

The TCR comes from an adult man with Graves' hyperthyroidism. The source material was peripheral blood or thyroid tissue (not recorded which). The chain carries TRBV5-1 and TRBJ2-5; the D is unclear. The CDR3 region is CASSRRPAQLEETQYF. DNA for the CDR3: TGCGCCAGCAGCAGACGGCCAGCACAATTAGAAGAGACCCAGTACTTC.